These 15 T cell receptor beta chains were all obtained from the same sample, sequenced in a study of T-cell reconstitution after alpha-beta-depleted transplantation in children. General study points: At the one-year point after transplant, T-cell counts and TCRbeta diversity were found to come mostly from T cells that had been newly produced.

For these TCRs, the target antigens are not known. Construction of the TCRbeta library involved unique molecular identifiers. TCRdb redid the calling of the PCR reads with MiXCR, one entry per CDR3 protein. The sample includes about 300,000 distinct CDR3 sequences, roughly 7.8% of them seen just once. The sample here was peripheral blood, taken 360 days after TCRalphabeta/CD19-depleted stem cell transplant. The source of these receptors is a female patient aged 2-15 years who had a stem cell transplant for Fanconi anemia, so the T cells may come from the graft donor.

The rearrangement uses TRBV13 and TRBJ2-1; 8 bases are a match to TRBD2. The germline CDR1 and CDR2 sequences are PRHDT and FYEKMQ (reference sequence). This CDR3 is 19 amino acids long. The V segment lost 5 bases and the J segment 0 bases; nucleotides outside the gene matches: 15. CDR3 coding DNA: TGTGCCAGCAGCCCCACTACCAGCGGGGGCCCTAGCTCCTACAATGAGCAGTTCTTC. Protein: CASSPTTSGGPSSYNEQFF.

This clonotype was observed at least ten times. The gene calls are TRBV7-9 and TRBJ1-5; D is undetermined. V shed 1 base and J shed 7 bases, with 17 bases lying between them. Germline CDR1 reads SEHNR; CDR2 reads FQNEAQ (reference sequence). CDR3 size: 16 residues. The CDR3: CASSLDAGGSGQPQHF. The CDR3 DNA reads TGTGCCAGCAGCTTAGATGCTGGAGGCTCGGGGCAGCCCCAGCATTTT.

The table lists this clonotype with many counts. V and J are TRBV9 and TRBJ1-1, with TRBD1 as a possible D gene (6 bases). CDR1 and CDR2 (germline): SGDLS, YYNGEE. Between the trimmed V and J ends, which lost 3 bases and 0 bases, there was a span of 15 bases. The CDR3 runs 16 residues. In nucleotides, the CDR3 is TGTGCCAGCAGCGACCGGACAGCCATTATGAACACTGAAGCTTTCTTT. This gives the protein CASSDRTAIMNTEAFF.

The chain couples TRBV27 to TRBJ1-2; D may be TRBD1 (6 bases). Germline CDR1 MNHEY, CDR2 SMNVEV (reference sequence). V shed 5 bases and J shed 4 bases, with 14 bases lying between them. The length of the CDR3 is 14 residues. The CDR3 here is CASSTGGLPYGYTF. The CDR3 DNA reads TGTGCCAGCAGTACGGGGGGGCTCCCCTATGGCTACACCTTC.

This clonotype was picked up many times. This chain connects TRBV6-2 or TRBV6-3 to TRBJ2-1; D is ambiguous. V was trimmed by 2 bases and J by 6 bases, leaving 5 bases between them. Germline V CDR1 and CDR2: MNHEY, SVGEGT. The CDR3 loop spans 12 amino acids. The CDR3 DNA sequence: TGTGCCAGCAGTTACGTTAGCAATGAGCAGTTCTTC. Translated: CASSYVSNEQFF.

CDR3 nucleotides: TGCAGTGCTCAACGACCGAATAATTCACCCCTCCACTTT. Protein: CSAQRPNNSPLHF. This sequence joins TRBV20-1 and TRBJ1-6; D uncertain. Germline V gene sequence: CDR1 DFQATT, CDR2 SNEGSKA (reference sequence). The V gene lost 5 bases and the J gene lost 5 bases, with 10 bases spanning the gap. The CDR3 is 13 residues long.

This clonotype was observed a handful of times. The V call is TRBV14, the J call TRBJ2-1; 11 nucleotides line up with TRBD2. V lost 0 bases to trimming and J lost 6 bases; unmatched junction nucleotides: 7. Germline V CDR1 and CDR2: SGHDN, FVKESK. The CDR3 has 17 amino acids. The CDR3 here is CASSQDRLAGHRNEQFF. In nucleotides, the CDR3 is TGTGCCAGCAGCCAAGATCGACTAGCGGGACACCGCAATGAGCAGTTCTTC. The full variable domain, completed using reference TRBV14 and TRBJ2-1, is EAGVTQFPSHSVIEKGQTVTLRCDPISGHDNLYWYRRVMGKEIKFLLHFVKESKQDESGMPNNRFLAERTGGTYSTLKVQPAELEDSGVYFCASSQDRLAGHRNEQFFGPGTRLTVL.

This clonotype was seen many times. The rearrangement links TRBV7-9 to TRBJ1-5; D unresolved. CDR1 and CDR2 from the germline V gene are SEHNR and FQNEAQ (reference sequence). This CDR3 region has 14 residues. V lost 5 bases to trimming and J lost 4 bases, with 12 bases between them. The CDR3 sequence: CASSSFTDNQPQHF. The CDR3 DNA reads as TGTGCCAGCAGCAGCTTCACGGATAATCAGCCCCAGCATTTT.

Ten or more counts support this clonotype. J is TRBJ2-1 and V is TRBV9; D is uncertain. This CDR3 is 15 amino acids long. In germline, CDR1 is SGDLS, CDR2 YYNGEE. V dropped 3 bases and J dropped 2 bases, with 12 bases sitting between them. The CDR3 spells CASSEYGYTYNEQFF. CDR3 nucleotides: TGTGCCAGCAGCGAATACGGGTACACCTACAATGAGCAGTTCTTC. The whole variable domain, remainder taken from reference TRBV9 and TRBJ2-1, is DSGVTQTPKHLITATGQRVTLRCSPRSGDLSVYWYQQSLDQGLQFLIQYYNGEERAKGNILERFSAQQFPDLHSELNLSSLELGDSALYFCASSEYGYTYNEQFFGPGTRLTVL.

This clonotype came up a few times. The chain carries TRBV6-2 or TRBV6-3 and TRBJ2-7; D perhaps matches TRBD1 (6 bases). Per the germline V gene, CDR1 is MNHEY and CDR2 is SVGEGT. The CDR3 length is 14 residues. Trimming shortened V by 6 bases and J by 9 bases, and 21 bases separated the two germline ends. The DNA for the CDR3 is TGTGCCAGCAGCCCAGCCAGAATCCCCAGGGGGCAGTACGTC. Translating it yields CASSPARIPRGQYV.

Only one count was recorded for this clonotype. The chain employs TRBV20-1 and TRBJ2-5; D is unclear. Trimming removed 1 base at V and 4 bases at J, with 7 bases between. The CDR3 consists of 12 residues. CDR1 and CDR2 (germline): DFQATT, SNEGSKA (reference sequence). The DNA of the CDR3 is TGCAGTGCTAGAGTACCACCAGAGACCCAGTACTTC. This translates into CSARVPPETQYF.

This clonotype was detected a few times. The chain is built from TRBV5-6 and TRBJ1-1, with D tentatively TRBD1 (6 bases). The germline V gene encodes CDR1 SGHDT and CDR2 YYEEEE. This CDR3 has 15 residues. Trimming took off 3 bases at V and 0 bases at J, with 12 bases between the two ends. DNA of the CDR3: TGTGCCAGCAGCTCCCTGGACAGTCTGAACACTGAAGCTTTCTTT. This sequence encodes CASSSLDSLNTEAFF.

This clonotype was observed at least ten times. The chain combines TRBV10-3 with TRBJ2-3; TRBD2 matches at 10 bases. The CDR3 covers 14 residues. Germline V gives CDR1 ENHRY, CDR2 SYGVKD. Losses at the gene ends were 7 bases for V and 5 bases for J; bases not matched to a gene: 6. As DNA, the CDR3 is TGTGCCATCACGGCTAGCGGGGGTCAAGATACGCAGTATTTT. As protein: CAITASGGQDTQYF.

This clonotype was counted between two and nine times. Here the CDR3 reads CSARDPGTSGNTIYF. CDR3 nucleotide sequence: TGCAGTGCTAGAGATCCCGGAACCTCTGGAAACACCATATATTTT. The rearrangement links TRBV20-1 to TRBJ1-3; no reliable D call. The CDR3 extends over 15 amino acids. V was cut by 0 bases and J by 0 bases, with 9 bases left in between. The germline CDR1 and CDR2 sequences are DFQATT and SNEGSKA (reference sequence).

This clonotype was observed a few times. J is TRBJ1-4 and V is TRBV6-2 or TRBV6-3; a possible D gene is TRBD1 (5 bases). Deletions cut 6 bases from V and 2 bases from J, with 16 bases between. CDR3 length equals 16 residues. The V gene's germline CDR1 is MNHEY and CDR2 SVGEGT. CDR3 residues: CASRIDRTSTNEKLFF. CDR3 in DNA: TGTGCCAGCAGGATCGACAGAACATCCACTAATGAAAAACTGTTTTTT.